These 16 T cell receptor beta chains originate from one sample sequenced in a study of response to subunit inactivated influenza vaccine. In TCRdb, the RT-PCR reads were re-called with MiXCR into one record per CDR3 protein. Of roughly 500,000 distinct CDR3 sequences listed, over 25% are singletons. Specimen: CD4+ T cells sorted from PBMCs, collected 4 to 6 days after vaccination. The source of these receptors is a man over 45 who received an inactivated influenza vaccine.

The V gene is TRBV7-2, the J gene TRBJ2-7; D unresolved. The germline V and J ends were trimmed by 4 bases and 3 bases, with 13 bases remaining between them. Per the germline V gene, CDR1 is SGHTA and CDR2 is FQGNSA. This CDR3 has 14 amino acids. This CDR3 is CASSSMDGYYEQYF. The CDR3 region has the DNA TGTGCCAGCAGCTCAATGGACGGGTACTACGAGCAGTACTTC.

The chain is built from TRBV12-3 or TRBV12-4 and TRBJ2-2; 14 nucleotides align to TRBD2. This CDR3 comprises 15 residues. J lost 10 bases, V lost 3 bases, and 4 bases had no gene match. As DNA, the CDR3 is TGTGCCAGCAGTTTGGGACTAGCGGGAGTGGAGGAGCTGTTTTTT. Its protein product is CASSLGLAGVEELFF.

CDR3 in DNA: TGTGCCAGCAACACGGGGATGACCGGGGAGCTGTTTTTT. Protein: CASNTGMTGELFF. This chain uses TRBV12-3 or TRBV12-4 with TRBJ2-2; tentative D call: TRBD2 (5 bases). This CDR3 is built from 13 residues. V shed 7 bases and J shed 5 bases, with 11 bases lying between them.

The chain joins TRBV7-9 to TRBJ2-7, with D uncertain. Germline V gene data show CDR1 as SEHNR and CDR2 as FQNEAQ (reference sequence). This CDR3 contains 14 residues. The germline V and J ends were trimmed by 3 bases and 0 bases, with 9 bases remaining between them. The DNA for the CDR3 is TGTGCCAGCAGCTTTGGTCAGACCTCCTACGAGCAGTACTTC. Its translation: CASSFGQTSYEQYF.

V and J are TRBV11-2 and TRBJ2-1; 16 bases agree with TRBD2. The CDR3 length is 17 residues. V dropped 5 bases and J dropped 7; count of bases not matched to a gene: 8. CDR1 is SGHAT, CDR2 FQNNGV, per germline. CDR3 in DNA: TGTGCCAGCAGCAAGGGACTAGCGGGGGGGCCGTTGAATGAGCAGTTCTTC. Its protein is CASSKGLAGGPLNEQFF.

This clonotype was detected many times. The chain joins TRBV18 to TRBJ2-7; 12 nucleotides match TRBD1. The V and J ends lost 3 bases and 3 bases, in that order; junction bases with no gene match: 3. Per the germline V gene, CDR1 is KGHSH and CDR2 is LQKENI. The CDR3 is made up of 15 amino acids. The CDR3 DNA follows: TGTGCCAGCTCACCTGGGACAGGGGGCCTCTACGAGCAGTACTTC. It yields the protein CASSPGTGGLYEQYF.

This chain links TRBV12-3 or TRBV12-4 with TRBJ2-2, with no clear D. CDR3 length: 17 residues. The germline V and J ends were trimmed by 7 bases and 1 base, with 19 bases remaining between them. CDR3 residues: CASTLWAIQRNTGELFF. CDR3 bases: TGTGCCAGCACCCTCTGGGCGATCCAGCGGAACACCGGGGAGCTGTTTTTT.

V and J are TRBV20-1 and TRBJ2-7, with TRBD1 matching 11 bases. V dropped 6 bases and J dropped 0; count of bases not matched to a gene: 4. This CDR3 has 14 amino acids. The germline V gene has CDR1 DFQATT and CDR2 SNEGSKA (reference sequence). CDR3 loop: CSAYGTGGSYEQYF. DNA of the CDR3: TGCAGTGCGTACGGGACAGGGGGCTCCTACGAGCAGTACTTC.

The chain is built from TRBV10-3 and TRBJ2-7, with no clear D. The CDR3 length is 14 residues. V was pared by 0 bases and J by 6 bases, with 12 bases between. The V gene's germline CDR1 is ENHRY and CDR2 SYGVKD. CDR3 DNA sequence: TGTGCCATCAGTGAGTCGGGCCAGGCCTGCGAGCAGTACTTC. Its translation: CAISESGQACEQYF.

The rearrangement uses TRBV11-3 and TRBJ2-7; 13 bases match TRBD2. V shed 2 bases and J 0 bases; nucleotides not matched to a gene: 4. The CDR3 sequence is 17 residues long. CDR1 is SGHNT, CDR2 YENEEA, per germline. The DNA for the CDR3 is TGTGCCAGCAGCTTACGGGGGACTAGCGGGACCTCCTACGAGCAGTACTTC. It encodes CASSLRGTSGTSYEQYF.

This chain links TRBV15 with TRBJ1-3; tentatively, D is TRBD1 (6 bases). The germline V and J ends were trimmed by 0 bases and 3 bases, with 15 bases remaining between them. This CDR3 region has 17 residues. CDR1 is LNHNV, CDR2 YYDKDF, per germline (reference sequence). Written as DNA, the CDR3 is TGTGCCACCAGCAGAGACACAGGGACTTTAGTTGGAAACACCATATATTTT. It yields the protein CATSRDTGTLVGNTIYF.

CDR3 sequence reads: CSVKASTYEQYF. CDR3 DNA: TGCAGCGTTAAGGCCAGCACCTACGAGCAGTACTTC. V gene TRBV29-1 combines with J gene TRBJ2-7, with D uncertain. This CDR3 is built from 12 residues. Trimming took 5 bases from V and 2 from J, leaving 10 bases between them. Germline CDR1 reads SQVTM; CDR2 reads ANQGSEA.

This chain links TRBV4-1 with TRBJ1-4; TRBD1 is a possible D gene (6 bases). This CDR3 is built from 15 residues. Germline assignment: CDR1 MGHRA and CDR2 YSYEKL. Trimming stripped 2 bases from V and 7 bases from J, with 14 bases between. The CDR3 DNA reads as TGCGCCAGCAGCCAATCCAGGGGCACGGGTGAAAAACTGTTTTTT. Amino acids: CASSQSRGTGEKLFF.

This clonotype showed up just a few times. V and J are TRBV12-3 or TRBV12-4 and TRBJ2-3; D unclear. The CDR3 is made up of 15 amino acids. The V end lost 6 bases, the J end lost 0 bases, and 13 bases lay between the germline ends. The CDR3 coding sequence is TGTGCCAGCAGCTCTCTGGTTCGAAGCACAGATACGCAGTATTTT. Encoded protein: CASSSLVRSTDTQYF.

This clonotype was observed a handful of times. The chain recombines TRBV28 with TRBJ1-5; 7 nucleotides align to TRBD1. The junction had 8 bases not matched to a gene; V was cut back by 6 bases and J by 3 bases. Germline CDR1 and CDR2: MDHEN and SYDVKM. The CDR3 spans 15 residues. This CDR3 reads CASSAGTASNQPQHF. The CDR3 bases are TGTGCCAGCAGCGCCGGGACAGCTTCCAATCAGCCCCAGCATTTT.

The V and J genes are TRBV28 and TRBJ2-4; maybe TRBD2 (6 bases). This CDR3 is built from 14 residues. The V gene lost 5 bases and the J gene lost 6 bases, with 14 bases spanning the gap. Germline V gives CDR1 MDHEN, CDR2 SYDVKM. The CDR3 spells CASSKGGRGNIQYF. As DNA, the CDR3 is TGTGCCAGCAGTAAGGGAGGCCGGGGAAACATTCAGTACTTC.